This T cell receptor (beta chain) was observed in a study of cytomegalovirus exposure and HLA in healthy donors. Amplification used 60 Vbeta primers and 13 Jbeta primers. TCRdb keeps only in-frame clones here, not all; method: immunoSEQ multiplex PCR. The table records about 270,000 clones, 75% to 90% of them present only once. This clone appeared once. V shed 4 bases and J 6 bases; nucleotides not matched to a gene: 4. CDR1 is SGHRS, CDR2 YFSETQ, per germline. This CDR3 has 13 residues. Material for sequencing was PBMCs. The chain links TRBV5-1 to TRBJ2-1; 7 bases map to TRBD1. This TCR derives from a middle-aged man in good health and CMV-seropositive. CDR3 sequence reads: CASSQGVGNEQFF. The CDR3 coding sequence is TGCGCCAGCAGCCAGGGGGTAGGCAATGAGCAGTTCTTC.